Presented here are 10 T cell receptor beta chains from one specimen sequenced in a study of cytotoxic CD8 clonotypes in ibrutinib-treated CLL. The data were produced by immunoSEQ multiplex PCR, yet TCRdb's version contains in-frame clones alone and is incomplete. The sample lists a few hundred thousand clones, 70% occurring once. The sequencing used PBMCs, collected after 24 months of ibrutinib treatment. These receptors all come from a human donor with chronic lymphocytic leukemia.

This clone was recorded a few times. The chain joins TRBV18 to TRBJ2-2; 9 nucleotides match TRBD2. J lost 7 bases, V lost 3 bases, and 6 bases had no gene match. The CDR3 totals 15 residues. Looked up from germline, CDR1 is KGHSH and CDR2 is LQKENI. CDR3 nucleotides: TGTGCCAGCTCACCGGGACTAGCCCGCCTCGGGGAGCTGTTTTTT. This encodes CASSPGLARLGELFF.

The chain is built from TRBV29-1 and TRBJ2-1; 7 bases match TRBD2. There are 14 residues in the CDR3. The V segment lost 4 bases and the J segment 8 bases; nucleotides outside the gene matches: 11. Germline V lookup: CDR1 SQVTM, CDR2 ANQGSEA. This CDR3 reads CSVVAGKSWDEQFF. CDR3 sequence (DNA): TGCAGCGTTGTAGCGGGTAAATCCTGGGATGAGCAGTTCTTC.

The rearrangement uses TRBV9 and TRBJ2-7; no clear D gene. This CDR3 is built from 14 residues. Germline V gene sequence: CDR1 SGDLS, CDR2 YYNGEE. V lost 0 bases to trimming and J lost 2 bases, with 9 bases between them. The chain's CDR3 is CASSVGAATYEQYF. Written as DNA, the CDR3 is TGTGCCAGCAGCGTAGGAGCAGCTACCTACGAGCAGTACTTC.

This clone was seen only a few times. V gene TRBV27 combines with J gene TRBJ2-7; either TRBD1 or TRBD2 may fit D (6 bases each). This CDR3 is 12 amino acids long. CDR1 and CDR2 (germline): MNHEY, SMNVEV (reference sequence). V gave up 4 bases and J gave up 6 bases, with 10 bases separating them. CDR3 amino acids: CASSYGGGEQYF. The DNA of the CDR3 is TGTGCCAGCAGTTACGGGGGCGGCGAGCAGTACTTC.

The V gene is TRBV7-6, the J gene TRBJ2-7; perhaps TRBD2 as D (6 bases). Trimming removed 2 bases from V and 4 bases from J, with 12 bases in between. Germline loops: CDR1 SGHVS, CDR2 FNYEAQ. The CDR3 spans 14 residues. The CDR3 sequence is CASSLWDSNYEQYF. CDR3 bases: TGTGCCAGCAGCTTATGGGACTCTAATTACGAGCAGTACTTC.

The chain couples TRBV27 to TRBJ2-7; the D is unclear. The V gene's germline CDR1 is MNHEY and CDR2 SMNVEV (reference sequence). Trimming left V 9 bases short and J 2 bases short, with 11 bases between. This CDR3 contains 12 residues. CDR3 amino acids: CASMSYPYEQYF. CDR3 nucleotide sequence: TGTGCCAGTATGAGCTACCCCTACGAGCAGTACTTC.

The chain uses TRBV10-2 and TRBJ2-7, with D possibly being TRBD1 (6 bases). CDR3 length equals 14 residues. Deletions cut 2 bases from V and 0 bases from J, with 8 bases between. The germline V gene encodes CDR1 WSHSY and CDR2 SAAADI. This chain's CDR3 is CASSEEDSSYEQYF. The CDR3 DNA sequence: TGCGCCAGCAGTGAGGAGGACAGCTCCTACGAGCAGTACTTC.

This clone was recorded once. The chain has TRBV28 and TRBJ2-7, with 11 bases matching TRBD1. Germline V gene sequence: CDR1 MDHEN, CDR2 SYDVKM. With V trimmed by 3 bases and J by 6 bases, 4 bases remained unmatched. This CDR3 is 14 amino acids long. The CDR3 DNA reads TGTGCCAGCAGTTTGGGACAGGGGGTCGGCGAGCAGTACTTC. Translation gives CASSLGQGVGEQYF.

In this sample, this clone turned up a few times. The chain links TRBV9 to TRBJ2-1, with D hard to call. Trimming cost V 2 bases and J 5 bases, with 14 bases left between them. CDR3 length equals 15 residues. The germline V gene has CDR1 SGDLS and CDR2 YYNGEE. The CDR3 region is CASSVRTAGHNEQFF. CDR3 in DNA: TGTGCCAGCAGCGTCCGGACCGCCGGACACAATGAGCAGTTCTTC.

The J gene is TRBJ2-5, the V gene TRBV11-2; 10 positions agree with TRBD2. V trimming: 5 bases; J trimming: 7 bases; junction bases outside the gene matches: 13. Germline V lookup: CDR1 SGHAT, CDR2 FQNNGV. The CDR3 is 16 residues long. The CDR3 region is CASSQSGLAELGTQYF. In DNA, the CDR3 is TGTGCCAGCAGCCAATCCGGACTAGCGGAGCTTGGGACCCAGTACTTC.